A selection of T cell receptor beta chains follows, all from one sample in a study of OX40 agonist ivuxolimab in advanced cancers. The protocol was immunoSEQ multiplex PCR, while the TCRdb copy is restricted to in-frame clones and leaves out a portion. The repertoire has approximately 24,000 clones, roughly four fifths of them found once; the top ten carry roughly 15%. The specimen was CD4+ or CD8+ T cells sorted from blood, collected in a trial of the OX40 agonist ivuxolimab. The receptors were sampled from an adult with an advanced solid tumor such as melanoma, head and neck, liver or kidney cancer. CDR3s include the opening cysteine and the closing phenylalanine or tryptophan. Each record gives: CDR3 protein, CDR3 DNA, V gene, D gene, J gene. A D gene is named only where the DNA matches it firmly.

CDR3: CASSLALYGSGGSYNEQFF
DNA: TGTGCCAGCAGCTTAGCGCTTTATGGTAGCGGGGGGTCCTACAATGAGCAGTTCTTC
V: TRBV7-9
D: TRBD2
J: TRBJ2-1

CDR3: CASSRPARGSDTGELFF
DNA: TGCGCCAGCAGTCGTCCCGCGCGGGGGAGCGACACCGGGGAGCTGTTTTTT
V: TRBV23-1
D: TRBD2
J: TRBJ2-2

CDR3: CASSLGEGPGETQYF
DNA: TGTGCCAGCAGCCTTGGGGAGGGGCCCGGTGAGACCCAGTACTTC
V: TRBV4-2
D: TRBD2
J: TRBJ2-5